This TCR beta chain is drawn from a study of T-cell memory formation after mild COVID-19. General study points: Some responding clones appeared in pre-infection memory, suggesting cross-reactive memory joined.

CDR1 is SGDLS and CDR2 is YYNGEE in the germline V gene. This CDR3 is built from 17 residues. V lost 3 bases and J lost 7; bases outside the gene matches: 10. Turning to this clonotype: Its specificity is not known.

One entry per CDR3 protein, called by TCRdb with MiXCR from the 5' RACE reads. This repertoire shows more than 400,000 distinct CDR3 sequences, 15% to 20% found once; its top ten account for 9% to 15%. The TCR comes from an adult woman who had mild COVID-19 (a few samples of this study predate the infection). Cell type and time point are not known. The sample consisted of PBMCs or a T cell subset sorted from them (not recorded which). The chain couples TRBV9 to TRBJ2-1; TRBD2 matches at 13 bases. DNA of the CDR3: TGTGCCAGCAGCGGTCCCGGACTAGCGGGGGCTGGGAATGAGCAGTTCTTC. Encoded protein: CASSGPGLAGAGNEQFF.